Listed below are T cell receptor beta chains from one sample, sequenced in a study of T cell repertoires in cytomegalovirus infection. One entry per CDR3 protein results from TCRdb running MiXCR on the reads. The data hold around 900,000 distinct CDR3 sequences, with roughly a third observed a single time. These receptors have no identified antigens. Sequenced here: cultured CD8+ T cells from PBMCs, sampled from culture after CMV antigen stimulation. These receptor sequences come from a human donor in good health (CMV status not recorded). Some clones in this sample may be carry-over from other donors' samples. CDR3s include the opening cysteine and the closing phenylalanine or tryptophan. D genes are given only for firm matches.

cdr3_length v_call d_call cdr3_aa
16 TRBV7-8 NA CASSLGTVLGGNTIYF
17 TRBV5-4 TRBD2 CASSSSYSGEIQETQYF
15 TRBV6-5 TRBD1 CASSYSGQGADEQFF
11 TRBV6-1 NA CASNPSPGSIF
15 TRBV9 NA CASSVEGLSGNTIYF
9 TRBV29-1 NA CSVAAEAFF
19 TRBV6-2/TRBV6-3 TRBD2 CASSYSKASGGPSPETQYF
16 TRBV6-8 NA CASSYLRGGSGNTIYF
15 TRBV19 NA CASSINWGNTDTQYF
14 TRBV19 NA CASSMAGLAGELFF
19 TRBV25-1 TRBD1 CASSTGQAYLKPWADTQYF
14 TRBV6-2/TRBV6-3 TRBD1 CASSSRDRLEKLFF
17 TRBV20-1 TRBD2 CSARDLLAGGDTDTQYF
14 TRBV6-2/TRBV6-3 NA CASSQLGSTDTQYF
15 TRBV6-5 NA CASSYSTGLIEKLFF
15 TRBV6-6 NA CASSLARNSGNTIYF
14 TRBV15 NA CATSREGRDSPLHF
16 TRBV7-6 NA CASSLGWGPINSPLHF
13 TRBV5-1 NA CASSSRDNYGYTF
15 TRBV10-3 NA CAIRKTAEYNSPLHF
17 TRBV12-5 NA CASGFHSGSANTGELFF
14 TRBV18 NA CASSPPVGQGGAFF
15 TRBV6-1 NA CASSETGIPNYGYTF
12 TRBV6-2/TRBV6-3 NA CASSGGQIEAFF
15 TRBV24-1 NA CATSDPAGEQDTQYF
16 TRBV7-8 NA CASSLGWTAYNSPLHF
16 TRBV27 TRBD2 CASSPSGGTIFNEQFF